The present TCR beta chain was sequenced within a study of blood T cell repertoires in COVID-19. Sequencing used immunoSEQ multiplex PCR; TCRdb keeps in-frame clones, though not all of them. In the table there are fewer than 110,000 clones, 85% of which are singletons. In germline, CDR1 is SNHLY, CDR2 FYNNEI. Deletions cut 4 bases from V and 1 base from J, with 11 bases between. This CDR3 is 15 amino acids long. The chain is built from TRBV2 and TRBJ1-5; D is perhaps TRBD1 (6 bases). Specimen: peripheral blood. The origin of this receptor is a woman between 65 and 79 years old with active or convalescent COVID-19. CDR3 sequence: CASSGGGRSNQPQHF. The CDR3 nucleotides are TGTGCCAGCAGTGGGGGGGGGCGAAGCAATCAGCCCCAGCATTTT. Complete variable domain (other parts from reference TRBV2 and TRBJ1-5): EPEVTQTPSHQVTQMGQEVILRCVPISNHLYFYWYRQILGQKVEFLVSFYNNEISEKSEIFDDQFSVERPDGSNFTLKIRSTKLEDSAMYFCASSGGGRSNQPQHFGDGTRLSIL.